This TCR beta chain comes out of a study of T cell responses to AZD1222 COVID-19 vaccine. Assay: immunoSEQ multiplex PCR; the TCRdb copy retains only in-frame clones and omits some. The sample has some 120,000 clones; less than 95% are singletons. The germline CDR1 and CDR2 sequences are KGHSH and LQKENI. The ends were cut back, 2 bases at V and 9 bases at J, with 14 bases in the middle. This CDR3 spans 14 amino acids. This chain uses TRBV18 with TRBJ2-4; tentative D call: TRBD2 (6 bases). Sequences were derived from peripheral blood, sampled on day 0 of AZD1222 vaccination. The clonotype originates from an adult in good health. The CDR3 DNA sequence: TGTGCCAGCTCACCAGAGGGAGGATATAGCATTCAGTACTTC. This sequence encodes CASSPEGGYSIQYF.